A selection of T cell receptor beta chains follows, all from one sample in a study of T-cell memory formation after mild COVID-19. MiXCR, run by TCRdb on the 5' RACE reads, gives a single entry per CDR3 protein. The data contain some 350,000 distinct CDR3 sequences, over 10% of them seen just once; the ten biggest clones take up 20% to 25%. The sample comprised PBMCs or a T cell subset sorted from them (not recorded which). Source of these receptors: a young man who had mild COVID-19 (a few samples of this study predate the infection). Cell type and time point are not known. The CDR3 runs from the conserved cysteine through the conserved F or W. A D gene is named only where the DNA matches it firmly. Clone size appears in some rows only: once, few, many, or a class for an expanded clone.

d_call: TRBD2
v_call: TRBV9
j_call: TRBJ2-3
clone_size: few
cdr3_nt: TGTGCCAGCAGCGATGGGGCCCGGGGGGATAGCACAGATACGCAGTATTTT
cdr3_aa: CASSDGARGDSTDTQYF

d_call: .
v_call: TRBV7-6
j_call: TRBJ1-1
clone_size: many
cdr3_nt: TGTGCCAGCAGCTTTACAGAGAACACTGAAGCTTTCTTT
cdr3_aa: CASSFTENTEAFF

d_call: .
v_call: TRBV12-3/TRBV12-4
j_call: TRBJ1-4
clone_size: .
cdr3_nt: TGTGCCAGCAGTCCTTTCCCCGAGGAGAGTGAAAAACTGTTTTTT
cdr3_aa: CASSPFPEESEKLFF

d_call: .
v_call: TRBV28
j_call: TRBJ1-4
clone_size: many
cdr3_nt: TGTGCCACAGCGGGGATAGCAACTAATGAAAAACTGTTTTTT
cdr3_aa: CATAGIATNEKLFF

d_call: .
v_call: TRBV19
j_call: TRBJ1-2
clone_size: many
cdr3_nt: TGTGCCAGTACCGTTGGGGGGTATGGCTACACCTTC
cdr3_aa: CASTVGGYGYTF

d_call: .
v_call: TRBV12-3/TRBV12-4
j_call: TRBJ1-6
clone_size: few
cdr3_nt: TGTGCCAGCAGTCTTAACCTATTCTCCTATAATTCACCCCTCCACTTT
cdr3_aa: CASSLNLFSYNSPLHF

d_call: .
v_call: TRBV5-1
j_call: TRBJ1-2
clone_size: .
cdr3_nt: TGCGCCAGCAGGGAAGGGGCACTCAATGGCTACACCTTC
cdr3_aa: CASREGALNGYTF

d_call: .
v_call: TRBV20-1
j_call: TRBJ2-5
clone_size: few
cdr3_nt: TGCAGTGCTGCCCTCGGTGCGGAGACCCAGTACTTC
cdr3_aa: CSAALGAETQYF

d_call: .
v_call: TRBV12-3/TRBV12-4
j_call: TRBJ2-5
clone_size: many
cdr3_nt: TGTGCCAGCAGTTTAGCCCCAGGGGGGCCCGCGTACCAAGAGACCCAGTACTTC
cdr3_aa: CASSLAPGGPAYQETQYF

d_call: TRBD2
v_call: TRBV4-3
j_call: TRBJ2-1
clone_size: many
cdr3_nt: TGCGCCAGCAGCCAAGAGCTAGCGGGGGAAGGCAATGAGCAGTTCTTC
cdr3_aa: CASSQELAGEGNEQFF

d_call: .
v_call: TRBV6-2/TRBV6-3
j_call: TRBJ2-1
clone_size: many
cdr3_nt: TGTGCCAGCAGCTACCGGGGGCGTCGAGAGCAGTTCTTC
cdr3_aa: CASSYRGRREQFF

d_call: TRBD1
v_call: TRBV27
j_call: TRBJ1-1
clone_size: .
cdr3_nt: TGTGCCAGCAGTCCCAGGGACAGGGGCCTGATCTTT
cdr3_aa: CASSPRDRGLIF

d_call: TRBD2
v_call: TRBV5-1
j_call: TRBJ2-1
clone_size: .
cdr3_nt: TGCGCCAGCACCATAGGACTAGTCCCTGTCTACAATGAGCAGTTCTTC
cdr3_aa: CASTIGLVPVYNEQFF

d_call: TRBD1
v_call: TRBV5-1
j_call: TRBJ2-1
clone_size: few
cdr3_nt: TGCGCCAGCAGCTTGCGACAGGGGGTCAATGAGCAGTTCTTC
cdr3_aa: CASSLRQGVNEQFF

d_call: .
v_call: TRBV10-3
j_call: TRBJ2-5
clone_size: .
cdr3_nt: TGTGCCACGCGGGATGACAGGAACCAAGAGACCCAGTACTTC
cdr3_aa: CATRDDRNQETQYF

d_call: TRBD2
v_call: TRBV4-3
j_call: TRBJ2-3
clone_size: .
cdr3_nt: TGCGCCAGCGCGAGCGGGGGGACCACAGATACGCAGTATTTT
cdr3_aa: CASASGGTTDTQYF

d_call: .
v_call: TRBV7-9
j_call: TRBJ1-2
clone_size: few
cdr3_nt: TGTGCCAGCAGCTTTACGAACTATGGCTACACCTTC
cdr3_aa: CASSFTNYGYTF

d_call: TRBD2
v_call: TRBV7-2
j_call: TRBJ2-3
clone_size: few
cdr3_nt: TGTGCCAGCACCCGTTGGGGGGAGCGGGGGCCCACAGATACGCAGTATTTT
cdr3_aa: CASTRWGERGPTDTQYF

d_call: TRBD1
v_call: TRBV12-3/TRBV12-4
j_call: TRBJ2-3
clone_size: .
cdr3_nt: TGTGCCAGCAGGACCGGGACAGGACCTTTAGATACGCAGTATTTT
cdr3_aa: CASRTGTGPLDTQYF

d_call: TRBD1
v_call: TRBV4-2
j_call: TRBJ2-4
clone_size: many
cdr3_nt: TGTGCCAGCAGCCAAGATGAGCAGGGGGAAAACATTCAGTACTTC
cdr3_aa: CASSQDEQGENIQYF

d_call: TRBD2
v_call: TRBV20-1
j_call: TRBJ2-3
clone_size: .
cdr3_nt: TGCAGTGCTAGAGTAGCGGGGGCGGCTGATACGCAGTATTTT
cdr3_aa: CSARVAGAADTQYF

d_call: .
v_call: TRBV6-5
j_call: TRBJ2-7
clone_size: .
cdr3_nt: TGTGCCCGCCGGGACACCTCCTACGAGCAGTACTTC
cdr3_aa: CARRDTSYEQYF

d_call: .
v_call: TRBV7-2
j_call: TRBJ2-1
clone_size: .
cdr3_nt: TGTGCCAGCAGCTTAGCCCTGAACCTCAATGAGCAGTTCTTC
cdr3_aa: CASSLALNLNEQFF

d_call: .
v_call: TRBV6-5
j_call: TRBJ1-1
clone_size: many
cdr3_nt: TGTGCCAGCAGTGGAGAGACTGAAGCTTTCTTT
cdr3_aa: CASSGETEAFF

d_call: TRBD2
v_call: TRBV5-1
j_call: TRBJ2-3
clone_size: .
cdr3_nt: TGCGCCAGCAGCTTGGAGGGACTAGCTTTAGATACGCAGTATTTT
cdr3_aa: CASSLEGLALDTQYF

d_call: .
v_call: TRBV3-1
j_call: TRBJ2-1
clone_size: many
cdr3_nt: TGTGCCAGCAGCTTGGGTTTCGATGAGCAGTTCTTC
cdr3_aa: CASSLGFDEQFF

d_call: .
v_call: TRBV9
j_call: TRBJ1-2
clone_size: many
cdr3_nt: TGTGCCAGCAGCGCCGACCCTAAGAGGGGTGTTCGGGGCTACACCTTC
cdr3_aa: CASSADPKRGVRGYTF

d_call: TRBD1
v_call: TRBV5-1
j_call: TRBJ1-1
clone_size: many
cdr3_nt: TGCGCCAGCAGCTTGGTTTCACAGGGGGCCATGAACACTGAAGCTTTCTTT
cdr3_aa: CASSLVSQGAMNTEAFF